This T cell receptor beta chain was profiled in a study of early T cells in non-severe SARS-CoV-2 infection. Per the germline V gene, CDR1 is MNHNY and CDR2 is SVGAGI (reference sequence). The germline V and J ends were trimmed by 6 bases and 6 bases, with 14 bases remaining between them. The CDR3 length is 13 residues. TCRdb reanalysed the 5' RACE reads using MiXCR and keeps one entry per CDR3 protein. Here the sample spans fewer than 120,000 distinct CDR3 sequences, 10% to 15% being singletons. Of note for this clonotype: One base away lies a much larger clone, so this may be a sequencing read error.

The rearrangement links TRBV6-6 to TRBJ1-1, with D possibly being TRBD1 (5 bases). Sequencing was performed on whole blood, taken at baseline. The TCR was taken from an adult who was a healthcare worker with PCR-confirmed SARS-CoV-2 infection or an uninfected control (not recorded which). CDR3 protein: CASRTSGTAEAFF. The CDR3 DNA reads TGTGCCAGCAGAACGTCCGGGACGGCTGAAGCTTTCTTT.